The present TCR beta chain was sequenced within a study of T cell changes during pregnancy in multiple sclerosis. This clone came up once. Other DNA sequences in the sample encode the same CDR3. Clones were read by immunoSEQ multiplex PCR, and TCRdb kept only the in-frame ones, dropping some. The data contain over 85,000 clones, about nine tenths of them singletons. Trimming removed 3 bases from V and 4 bases from J; junction bases left unmatched: 3. CDR1 GTSNPN and CDR2 SVGIG come from the germline V gene (reference sequence). The CDR3 is 13 residues long. The input for sequencing was peripheral blood, taken in the second trimester of pregnancy. This TCR was sampled from a female donor in good health, enrolled as a control in a pregnancy study. V usage is TRBV30 and J usage is TRBJ1-5; TRBD1 matches 7 bases. The CDR3 DNA reads TGTGCCTGGAGCTTACAGGGGAATCAGCCCCAGCATTTT. This translates into CAWSLQGNQPQHF.